This T cell receptor beta chain was sequenced during a study of beta chain features in type 1 diabetes. Study-wide points: Sampled from patients, naive, central memory and Treg TCRB repertoires appeared more similar than those sampled from healthy donors. People with Type 1 diabetes carried modestly yet significantly shorter TCRB CDR3s in all four CD4+ subsets.

Worth noting for this clone: What it binds is not known.

In total, each donor contributed a single heparinised blood draw that averaged around 120 mL. Every isolated RNA sample was fully reverse transcribed, so sequencing captured expressed TCRB transcripts. Clones were read by immunoSEQ multiplex PCR, and TCRdb kept only the in-frame ones, dropping some. The sample lists a few hundred thousand clones; roughly 12% were seen once. The CDR3 runs 13 residues. Deletions cut 3 bases from V and 5 bases from J, with 11 bases between. Germline V gene data show CDR1 as SGHAT and CDR2 as FQNNGV. This clonotype was obtained from a woman between 18 and 29 years old with type 1 diabetes. The specimen was naive CD4+ T cells from blood. The J gene is TRBJ2-7, the V gene TRBV11-2; D is uncertain. The CDR3 coding sequence is TGTGCCAGCAGCTTTTCCCCGCGAGACGAGCAGTACTTC. This codes for CASSFSPRDEQYF.